Sequencing of this TCR beta chain was carried out in a study of T cell changes during pregnancy in multiple sclerosis. This clone appeared once. Clones were sequenced by immunoSEQ multiplex PCR, and TCRdb holds only the in-frame ones, with some missing. The table has about 70,000 clones, approximately 94% seen once; the top ten hold approximately 0.58%. Germline assignment: CDR1 LNHNV and CDR2 YYDKDF (reference sequence). V was pared by 0 bases and J by 7 bases, with 18 bases between. The length of the CDR3 is 16 residues. J is TRBJ2-5 and V is TRBV15, with a weak D call TRBD2 (5 bases). Source: peripheral blood, taken in the third trimester of pregnancy. This sequence originates from a female donor with multiple sclerosis, enrolled in a pregnancy study. CDR3 sequence: CATSRDVSRFRGTQYF. The CDR3 DNA reads as TGTGCCACCAGCAGAGATGTATCGCGGTTCCGGGGGACCCAGTACTTC. The whole variable domain, filled in from reference TRBV15 and TRBJ2-5, reads DAMVIQNPRYQVTQFGKPVTLSCSQTLNHNVMYWYQQKSSQAPKLLFHYYDKDFNNEADTPDNFQSRRPNTSFCFLDIRSPGLGDTAMYLCATSRDVSRFRGTQYFGPGTRLLVL.